This T cell receptor (beta chain) was recovered during a study of blood T cell repertoires in COVID-19. Between the trimmed V and J ends, which lost 2 bases and 1 base, there was a span of 9 bases. The CDR3 is 15 residues long. CDR1 SGHVS and CDR2 FQNEAQ come from the germline V gene. This clone was seen ten or more times. Data came from immunoSEQ multiplex PCR; TCRdb stores just in-frame clones and leaves some out. The sample includes about 36,000 clones, approximately 78% of them seen just once. The sequenced material came from peripheral blood. The V gene is TRBV7-8, the J gene TRBJ1-5; TRBD1 might be the D (5 bases). The TCR sequence derives from a man aged 55 to 70 with acute or convalescent COVID-19. The CDR3 DNA sequence: TGTGCCAGCAGCTTATGGGGGGAAAGCAATCAGCCCCAGCATTTT. As protein: CASSLWGESNQPQHF. The entire variable domain, with the rest obtained from reference TRBV7-8 and TRBJ1-5, is as follows: GAGVSQSPRYKVAKRGQDVALRCDPISGHVSLFWYQQALGQGPEFLTYFQNEAQLDKSGLPSDRFFAERPEGSVSTLKIQRTQQEDSAVYLCASSLWGESNQPQHFGDGTRLSIL.